The T cell receptor (beta chain) under discussion was sequenced for a study of radiotherapy plus CTLA-4 blockade in lung cancer listed by TCRdb under 2018. For the study in its entirety: Objective responses occurred in approximately 19% of enrolled patients, and around 29% achieved disease control. Points the paper makes about the study in general: After treatment with radiotherapy and ipilimumab, TCR clones that originated in tumors expanded in peripheral blood. Increased serum interferon-beta after radiation, together with early dynamic changes in blood T cell clones, were reported to be the strongest predictors of response.

This clone was counted between two and nine times. It has no known antigen specificity. No much larger clone exists at a distance of one base, and base qualities are not known. The germline V gene (reference sequence) gives CDR1 as LNHDA and CDR2 as SQIVND. V has 4 bases trimmed and J has 6 bases trimmed; junction bases matching no gene number 12. The cysteine opens and the phenylalanine closes a CDR3 of 17 amino acids. Of all the DNA, just the CDR3 is kept, 51 bases in frame from base 1. The study tested focal radiation therapy combined with CTLA-4 blockade (ipilimumab) in patients with chemo-refractory metastatic non-small-cell lung cancer. To prepare the library, the immunoSEQ multiplex PCR assay was applied. TCRdb re-hosts the immuneACCESS table, in-frame sequences only. Its copies lack some clones; in the studies checked, an unresolved V gene accounts for under half of them, and the cause for the rest is not known. Present in this sample are roughly 80,000 clones, more than 60% of which were seen just once. More than 3.5% of the sample belongs to the ten largest clones.

The specimen was peripheral blood, collected from a patient treated with radiotherapy plus ipilimumab. The source is a human donor with non-small cell lung cancer who had a partial response to radiotherapy plus ipilimumab. Some clones in this sample may be carry-over from other donors' samples. The sequence joins TRBV19 to TRBJ1-3, with 10 bases aligning to TRBD1. CDR3 sequence: CASSTASGTGVENTIYF. The DNA sequence is TGTGCCAGTAGTACGGCCTCCGGGACAGGGGTGGAAAACACCATATATTTT.